This is a list of T cell receptor beta chains from one sample in a study of T cell responses to AZD1222 COVID-19 vaccine. Repertoires were generated with immunoSEQ multiplex PCR, while TCRdb's copy carries only in-frame clones and drops some. The sample lists around 120,000 clones, approximately 86% occurring once. The source material was peripheral blood, sampled on day 0 of AZD1222 vaccination. These receptor sequences come from an adult in good health. Both conserved end residues are part of each CDR3. Fields, in order: J gene, D gene, clone size, V gene, CDR3 protein, CDR3 DNA. D genes are given only for firm matches. Where a row states a size, it is once, few, many or the class of an expanded clone; other rows omit it.

J gene: TRBJ2-3; D gene: NA; clone size: few; V gene: TRBV6-4; CDR3 protein: CASSEIGGGATDTQYF; CDR3 DNA: TGTGCCAGCAGTGAGATAGGTGGGGGGGCCACGGATACGCAGTATTTT
J gene: TRBJ2-7; D gene: NA; clone size: NA; V gene: TRBV19; CDR3 protein: CASSRDTSYEQYF; CDR3 DNA: TGTGCCAGTAGCCGGGACACTTCCTACGAGCAGTACTTC
J gene: TRBJ1-1; D gene: NA; clone size: NA; V gene: TRBV7-3; CDR3 protein: CASSPHANTEAFF; CDR3 DNA: TGTGCCAGCAGCCCGCACGCGAACACTGAAGCTTTCTTT
J gene: TRBJ1-5; D gene: NA; clone size: NA; V gene: TRBV19; CDR3 protein: CASSRRSGQPQHF; CDR3 DNA: TGTGCCAGTAGTCGACGGAGCGGTCAGCCCCAGCATTTT
J gene: TRBJ2-1; D gene: NA; clone size: NA; V gene: TRBV28; CDR3 protein: CASSPLRQVYNEQFF; CDR3 DNA: TGTGCCAGCAGTCCCCTGCGACAAGTCTACAATGAGCAGTTCTTC
J gene: TRBJ1-2; D gene: NA; clone size: NA; V gene: TRBV6-1; CDR3 protein: CASSSDGSRHGYTF; CDR3 DNA: TGTGCCAGCAGTTCTGACGGCTCCCGACATGGCTACACCTTC
J gene: TRBJ2-7; D gene: TRBD2; clone size: NA; V gene: TRBV7-2; CDR3 protein: CASSLGYQRGYEQYF; CDR3 DNA: TGTGCCAGCAGCTTAGGTTACCAGCGGGGGTACGAGCAGTACTTC
J gene: TRBJ1-5; D gene: NA; clone size: once; V gene: TRBV19; CDR3 protein: CASSIRRSNQPQHF; CDR3 DNA: TGTGCCAGTAGTATACGCAGAAGCAATCAGCCCCAGCATTTT
J gene: TRBJ2-7; D gene: NA; clone size: NA; V gene: TRBV10-3; CDR3 protein: CAIRPQGSRTYEQYF; CDR3 DNA: TGTGCCATCAGGCCCCAGGGGAGTAGGACCTACGAGCAGTACTTC
J gene: TRBJ1-1; D gene: NA; clone size: NA; V gene: TRBV21-1; CDR3 protein: CASSKVCWGTGWMNTEAFF; CDR3 DNA: TGTGCCAGCAGCAAAGTCTGTTGGGGAACAGGATGGATGAACACTGAAGCTTTCTTT
J gene: TRBJ2-7; D gene: TRBD1; clone size: once; V gene: TRBV18; CDR3 protein: CASSQGQGSYEQYF; CDR3 DNA: TGTGCCAGCTCACAAGGACAGGGTTCCTACGAGCAGTACTTC
J gene: TRBJ2-5; D gene: NA; clone size: NA; V gene: TRBV11-3; CDR3 protein: CASSPSENWGETQYF; CDR3 DNA: TGTGCCAGCAGTCCTAGCGAGAATTGGGGAGAGACCCAGTACTTC
J gene: TRBJ2-7; D gene: TRBD1; clone size: NA; V gene: TRBV27; CDR3 protein: CASSLSSLTGINEQYF; CDR3 DNA: TGTGCCAGCAGTTTATCGTCCCTGACAGGGATAAACGAGCAGTACTTC
J gene: TRBJ1-5; D gene: NA; clone size: few; V gene: TRBV6-4; CDR3 protein: CASSDGSNQPQHF; CDR3 DNA: TGTGCCAGCAGTGACGGCAGCAATCAGCCCCAGCATTTT
J gene: TRBJ1-5; D gene: NA; clone size: NA; V gene: TRBV6-5; CDR3 protein: CASSTSTPNQPQHF; CDR3 DNA: TGTGCCAGCAGTACATCAACCCCCAATCAGCCCCAGCATTTT
J gene: TRBJ1-6; D gene: NA; clone size: hyperexpanded; V gene: TRBV4-1; CDR3 protein: CASSQEDSAGYSPLHF; CDR3 DNA: TGCGCCAGCAGCCAAGAGGACTCCGCGGGGTATTCACCCCTCCACTTT
J gene: TRBJ2-7; D gene: NA; clone size: few; V gene: TRBV6-5; CDR3 protein: CASSYSRTYEQYF; CDR3 DNA: TGTGCCAGCAGTTACTCGAGGACATACGAGCAGTACTTC
J gene: TRBJ2-7; D gene: NA; clone size: NA; V gene: TRBV25-1; CDR3 protein: CASSEHSYEQYF; CDR3 DNA: TGTGCCAGCAGTGAACACTCCTACGAGCAGTACTTC
J gene: TRBJ1-6; D gene: TRBD1; clone size: NA; V gene: TRBV6-5; CDR3 protein: CASSYLQGARDSPLHF; CDR3 DNA: TGTGCCAGCAGTTATCTACAGGGGGCTCGGGATTCACCCCTCCACTTT
J gene: TRBJ2-5; D gene: TRBD1; clone size: NA; V gene: TRBV24-1; CDR3 protein: CATSEPQGVSAGQETQYF; CDR3 DNA: TGTGCCACCAGTGAGCCCCAGGGGGTCAGCGCCGGGCAAGAGACCCAGTACTTC
J gene: TRBJ2-3; D gene: NA; clone size: NA; V gene: TRBV24-1; CDR3 protein: CATSSTATQYF; CDR3 DNA: TGTGCCACCAGTAGTACAGCTACGCAGTATTTT